What follows is one TCR beta chain and its context. Antigen specificity is unknown. This sample is part of a study of monozygotic twins with inflammatory bowel disease. Study-level results: IBD patients showed reduced TCRbeta diversity (inverse Simpson) versus healthy co-twins.

This CDR3 region has 15 residues. Germline V gives CDR1 SGHTA, CDR2 FQGNSA. The template switching step added UMIs that contained a 6-nucleotide sample barcode. TCRdb processed the 5' RACE reads again and assigns one entry to each CDR3 protein, with no DNA. The table lists more than 350,000 distinct CDR3 sequences, with 2% to 2.5% in the top ten. The sequencing input was blood. The J gene is TRBJ2-1, the V gene TRBV7-2; without DNA, the TCRdb call of TRBD2 cannot be checked. The sequence was obtained from a human donor with ulcerative colitis or Crohn's disease, or a healthy co-twin of an affected twin (not recorded which). The chain's CDR3 is CASSPSGLAIHEQFF.